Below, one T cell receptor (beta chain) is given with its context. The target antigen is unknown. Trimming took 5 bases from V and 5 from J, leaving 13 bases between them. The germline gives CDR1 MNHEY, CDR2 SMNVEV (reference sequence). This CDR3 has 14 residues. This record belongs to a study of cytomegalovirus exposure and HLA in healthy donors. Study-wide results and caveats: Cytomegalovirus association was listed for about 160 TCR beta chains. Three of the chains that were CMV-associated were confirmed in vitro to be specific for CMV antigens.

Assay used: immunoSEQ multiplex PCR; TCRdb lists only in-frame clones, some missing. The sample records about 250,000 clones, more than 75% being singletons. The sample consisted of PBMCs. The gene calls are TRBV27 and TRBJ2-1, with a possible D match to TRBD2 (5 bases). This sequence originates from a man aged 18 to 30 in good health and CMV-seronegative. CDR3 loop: CASSGRTADNEQFF. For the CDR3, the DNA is TGTGCCAGCAGTGGCAGGACTGCCGACAATGAGCAGTTCTTC.